The 7 T cell receptor beta chains presented below share a single source sample, sequenced in a study of tumor-infiltrating lymphocytes in primary liver carcinoma. Co-extraction of both nucleic acids (RNA and DNA) used about 20-34 mg of unsorted bulk tissue. TCR beta cDNA was made from around 520 ng total RNA with a constant-region primer. Three nested multiplex PCR rounds, a slightly modified ARM-PCR, produced the libraries for TCR beta. TRBV1-TRBV30 forward primers paired with a C-beta reverse primer were used in the first two PCR rounds, which ran roughly 10 cycles each. TCRdb analysed the multiplex PCR reads with MiXCR anew, one entry per CDR3 protein. The profile shows tens of thousands of distinct CDR3 sequences, about 70% of them singletons. Sequencing was carried out using liver tumor tissue from sampling region 4. Regarding subset: tumor region T4, right-lateral pole. These receptor sequences come from a woman aged 60-75 years with primary liver carcinoma and hepatitis B virus infection.

For this clonotype: A read error may produce the germline difference seen at one junction end. The chain employs TRBV4-1 and TRBJ2-2; a possible D gene is TRBD2 (5 bases). The CDR3 contains 16 residues. Germline V gives CDR1 MGHRA, CDR2 YSYEKL. The chain's CDR3 is CASSQDQVANTGELFF. The DNA for the CDR3 is TGCGCCAGCAGCCAAGATCAGGTGGCGAACACCGGGGAACTGTTTTTT.

This clonotype was picked up many times. This chain uses TRBV10-3 with TRBJ2-3; the D gene is possibly TRBD2 (5 bases). The ends were cut back, 0 bases at V and 5 bases at J, with 18 bases in the middle. CDR1 is ENHRY, CDR2 SYGVKD, per germline. This CDR3 contains 17 residues. CDR3 bases: TGTGCCATCAGTGAGTCCCGCTTGCAAGCGGAACGAGATACGCAGTATTTT. This gives the protein CAISESRLQAERDTQYF.

This clonotype was recorded a few times. Compared with germline, one end of the junction differs, possibly owing to a read error. The chain combines TRBV6-2 or TRBV6-3 with TRBJ2-1; TRBD2 matches at 7 bases. Germline V gene sequence: CDR1 MNHEY, CDR2 SVGEGT. This CDR3 has 17 residues. CDR3 sequence reads: CASSTTFNGRSYNEQFF. The CDR3 DNA is TGTGCTAGCAGTACCACCTTTAACGGGAGGTCTTACAATGAGCAGTTCTTC.

Remarks on this clonotype: An end of the junction does not agree with germline; a read error may underlie this. The CDR3 region is CASTEETGGWSDIRYF. The CDR3 DNA sequence: TGTGCCAGCACTGAGGAGACAGGGGGCTGGAGTGACATTCGGTACTTC. The rearrangement joins TRBV6-1 to TRBJ2-4, with 10 bases lining up with TRBD1. Germline-derived CDR1 and CDR2 are MNHNS and SASEGT. This CDR3 region has 16 residues.

The table lists this clonotype with many counts. This chain links TRBV6-1 with TRBJ1-2; D not resolved. Looked up from germline, CDR1 is MNHNS and CDR2 is SASEGT. This CDR3 is built from 13 residues. Trimming cost V 2 bases and J 0 bases, with 4 bases left between them. DNA for the CDR3: TGTGCCAGCAGTGAAATGCCTAACTATGGCTACACCTTC. It translates to CASSEMPNYGYTF.

This clonotype was seen more than once but under ten times. At one end, the junction sequence differs from germline, possibly due to a read error. The rearrangement links TRBV11-3 to TRBJ2-1; 8 bases map to TRBD2. Germline V lookup: CDR1 SGHNT, CDR2 YENEEA. The CDR3 is 15 residues long. CDR3 sequence reads: CASSSGGASYNEQFF. The CDR3 DNA is TGCGCCAGCAGCTCGGGGGGGGCGTCCTACAATGAGCAGTTCTTC.

V gene TRBV11-2 combines with J gene TRBJ2-3, with a tentative D call TRBD1 (5 bases). The germline V gene has CDR1 SGHAT and CDR2 FQNNGV. Trimming cost V 7 bases and J 4 bases, with 12 bases left between them. The CDR3 contains 13 residues. In nucleotides, the CDR3 is TGTGCCAGCATGGGGCTTCCCCCAGATACGCAGTATTTT. Amino acids: CASMGLPPDTQYF.